These 5 T cell receptor beta chains originate from one sample sequenced in a study of T cells in Graves' hyperthyroidism and ophthalmopathy (dated by TCRdb to the late 2010s). Library generation was performed with multiplex PCR. TCRdb records Illumina HiSeq 2000 as the sequencer. The TCR beta CDR3 regions were amplified from the RNA transcripts. A first-round RT-PCR of the TCR CDR3 used the HTBI primer set with the Qiagen OneStep RT-PCR kit. TCRdb took the public reads, trimmed them with fastp at Q25, ran MiXCR for clone calling and kept in-frame beta chains. Each CDR3 protein gets just one entry, which takes the most common genes and DNA from the rows behind it. Counted in this sample were 700,000 to 950,000 distinct CDR3 sequences; under 45% of them appeared once. The ten largest clones capture less than 40% of the sample. The specimen was blood. Receptor source: a woman in her thirties or forties with Graves' hyperthyroidism.

Details on this clonotype: The CDR3 carries no conserved terminal phenylalanine or tryptophan, so it likely arises from a read error. This chain uses TRBV28 with TRBJ1-2; no clear D gene. Trimming cost V 3 bases and J 7 bases, with 12 bases left between them. This CDR3 spans 13 amino acids. Germline V lookup: CDR1 MDHEN, CDR2 SYDVKM. The CDR3 sequence: CASSFLSVGGYTL. CDR3 nucleotides: TGTGCCAGCAGTTTCCTGTCAGTCGGTGGCTACACCCTC.

This clonotype has just a few counts. The chain recombines TRBV5-4 with TRBJ2-7, with D tentatively TRBD1 (6 bases). The CDR3 covers 14 residues. Trimming removed 2 bases from V and 3 bases from J, with 12 bases in between. Germline lookup yields CDR1 SGHNT and CDR2 YYREEE (reference sequence). The CDR3 here is CASSFRDNIYEQYF. The CDR3 DNA follows: TGTGCCAGCAGCTTTCGGGACAACATCTACGAGCAGTACTTC.

In its sample, this clonotype was seen many times. This sequence joins TRBV29-1 and TRBJ1-1; D remains unclear. This CDR3 has 12 residues. The germline gives CDR1 SQVTM, CDR2 ANQGSEA. V lost 6 bases and J 0 bases, leaving 8 bases between the germline ends. CDR3: CSVSHLNTEAFF. For the CDR3, the DNA is TGCAGCGTGTCGCACTTGAACACTGAAGCTTTCTTT.

This clonotype has more than one count but fewer than ten. This rearrangement joins TRBV9 to TRBJ2-7; 8 nucleotides line up with TRBD2. CDR3 length: 16 amino acids. Germline V gives CDR1 SGDLS, CDR2 YYNGEE. The junction had 7 bases not matched to a gene; V was cut back by 0 bases and J by 2 bases. The CDR3 here is CASSVESSGRTYEQYF. CDR3 DNA: TGTGCCAGCAGCGTAGAATCGAGCGGGAGAACCTACGAGCAGTACTTC.

This clonotype was detected many times. The CDR3 bases are TGTGCCAGCAGCTTGGCATGGGGAACGGGGGAGCAGTACTTC. Its translation is CASSLAWGTGEQYF. The chain joins TRBV5-5 to TRBJ2-7, with D maybe TRBD2 (5 bases). V was shortened by 0 bases and J by 7 bases, with 14 bases between the two germline ends. The CDR3 is 14 amino acids. In germline, CDR1 is SGHKS, CDR2 YYEKEE (reference sequence).